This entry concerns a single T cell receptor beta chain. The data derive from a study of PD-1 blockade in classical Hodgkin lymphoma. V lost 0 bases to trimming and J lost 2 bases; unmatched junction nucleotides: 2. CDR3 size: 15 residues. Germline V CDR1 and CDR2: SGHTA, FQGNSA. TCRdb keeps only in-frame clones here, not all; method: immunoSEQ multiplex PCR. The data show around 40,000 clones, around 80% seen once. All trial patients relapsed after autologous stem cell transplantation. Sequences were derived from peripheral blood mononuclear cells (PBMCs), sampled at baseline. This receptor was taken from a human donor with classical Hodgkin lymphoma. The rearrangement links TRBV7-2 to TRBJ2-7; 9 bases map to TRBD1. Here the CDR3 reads CASSLAGDRAYEQYF. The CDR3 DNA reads TGTGCCAGCAGCTTAGCGGGGGACAGGGCCTACGAGCAGTACTTC.